This TCR beta chain appears in the sequencing data of a study of T cells in Graves' hyperthyroidism and ophthalmopathy. In this sample, this clonotype turned up many times. The antigen is not known. Exclusions: uncontrolled infection, other autoimmune disease, pregnancy, lactation. Clinical symptoms, serum thyroxine and TRAb, thyroid ultrasound and orbital computed tomography together formed the diagnostic basis. Study findings and constraints: Most thyroid clonotypes that were expanded above 0.001 also turned up in blood.

The CDR3 length is 15 residues. Germline CDR1 and CDR2: SGHRS and YFSETQ. Trimming removed 4 bases from V and 4 bases from J; junction bases left unmatched: 7. Researchers amplified the TCR beta CDR3 regions from RNA transcripts. The primer set for the first-round RT-PCR of the TCR CDR3 was HTBI. Each CDR3 protein is one row after TCRdb ran MiXCR on the multiplex PCR reads. The table lists about 600,000 distinct CDR3 sequences, more than 12% of them singletons. V is TRBV5-1 and J is TRBJ1-5; 8 bases line up with TRBD1. The source of this sequence is a woman aged 45-65 years with Graves' ophthalmopathy. Sequenced input: blood. This CDR3 reads CASSNGQGGNQPQHF. The CDR3 DNA reads as TGCGCCAGCAGCAACGGACAGGGAGGAAATCAGCCCCAGCATTTT.